Described below is a single T cell receptor beta chain sequence and its context. Trimming pared 1 base from V and 4 bases from J, leaving 11 bases between. CDR3 size: 14 residues. CDR1 is SGHRS, CDR2 YFSETQ, per germline. Individuals aged roughly 18 to 100 years were recruited from 24 US areas. The data belong to a study of blood T cell repertoires in COVID-19. Assay used: immunoSEQ multiplex PCR; TCRdb lists only in-frame clones, some missing. The table has 200,000 to 250,000 clones, 70% to 90% seen once; the top ten hold 4.3%. The gene calls are TRBV5-1 and TRBJ1-2, with D maybe TRBD1 (6 bases). Input material: PBMCs or T cells enriched from blood (not recorded which). The source of this sequence is a man aged 25 to 40 with acute COVID-19. CDR3 amino acids: CASSLMGAAYGYTF. CDR3 DNA: TGCGCCAGCAGCTTGATGGGGGCGGCCTATGGCTACACCTTC. Full variable domain (remainder filled in from reference TRBV5-1 and TRBJ1-2): KAGVTQTPRYLIKTRGQQVTLSCSPISGHRSVSWYQQTPGQGLQFLFEYFSETQRNKGNFPGRFSGRQFSNSRSEMNVSTLELGDSALYLCASSLMGAAYGYTFGSGTRLTVV.